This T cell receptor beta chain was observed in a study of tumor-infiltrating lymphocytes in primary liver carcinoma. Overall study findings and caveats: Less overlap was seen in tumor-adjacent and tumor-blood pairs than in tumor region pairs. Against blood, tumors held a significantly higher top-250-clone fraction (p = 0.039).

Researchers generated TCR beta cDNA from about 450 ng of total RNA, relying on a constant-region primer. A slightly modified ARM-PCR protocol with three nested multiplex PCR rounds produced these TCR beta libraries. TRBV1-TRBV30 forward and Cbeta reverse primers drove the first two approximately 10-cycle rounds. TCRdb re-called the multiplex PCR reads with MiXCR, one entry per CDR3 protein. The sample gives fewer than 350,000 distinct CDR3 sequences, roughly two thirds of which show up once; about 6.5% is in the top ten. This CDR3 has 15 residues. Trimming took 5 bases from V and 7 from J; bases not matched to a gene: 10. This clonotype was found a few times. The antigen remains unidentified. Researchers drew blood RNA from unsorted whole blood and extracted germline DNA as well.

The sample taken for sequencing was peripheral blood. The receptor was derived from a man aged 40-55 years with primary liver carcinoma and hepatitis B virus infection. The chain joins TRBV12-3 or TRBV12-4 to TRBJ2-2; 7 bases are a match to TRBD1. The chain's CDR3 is CASSPADRFVGELFF. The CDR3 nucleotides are TGTGCCAGCAGTCCCGCGGACAGGTTTGTCGGGGAGCTGTTTTTT.